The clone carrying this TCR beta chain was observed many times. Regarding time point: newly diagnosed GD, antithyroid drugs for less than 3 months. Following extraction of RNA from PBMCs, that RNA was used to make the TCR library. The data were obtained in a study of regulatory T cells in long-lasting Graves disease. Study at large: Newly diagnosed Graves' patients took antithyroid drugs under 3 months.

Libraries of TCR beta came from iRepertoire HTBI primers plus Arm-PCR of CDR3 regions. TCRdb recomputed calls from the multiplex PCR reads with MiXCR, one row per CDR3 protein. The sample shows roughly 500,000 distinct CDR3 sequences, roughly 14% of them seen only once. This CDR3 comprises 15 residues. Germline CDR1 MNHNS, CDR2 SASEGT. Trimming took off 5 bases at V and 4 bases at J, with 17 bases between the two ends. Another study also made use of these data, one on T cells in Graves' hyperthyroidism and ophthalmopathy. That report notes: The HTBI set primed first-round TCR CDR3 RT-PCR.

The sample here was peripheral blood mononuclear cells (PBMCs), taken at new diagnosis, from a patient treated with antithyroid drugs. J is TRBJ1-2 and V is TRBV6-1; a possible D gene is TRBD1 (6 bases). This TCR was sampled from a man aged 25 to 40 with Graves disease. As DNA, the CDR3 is TGTGCCAGCAGTCCTGGACAGTCCTCCTTCTATGGCTACACCTTC. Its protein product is CASSPGQSSFYGYTF.